The next 16 T cell receptor beta chains were all read from a single sample in a study of OX40 agonist ivuxolimab in advanced cancers. The method was immunoSEQ multiplex PCR; TCRdb's version includes in-frame clones alone and lacks a portion of them. This sample carries some 48,000 clones, around four fifths of them seen once, and the ten largest clones take around 25%. The sample in question was CD4+ or CD8+ T cells sorted from blood, obtained in a trial of the OX40 agonist ivuxolimab. Receptors were obtained from an adult with an advanced solid tumor such as melanoma, head and neck, liver or kidney cancer.

The chain uses TRBV7-9 and TRBJ1-1, with 7 bases aligning to TRBD1. The CDR3 covers 16 residues. The trim removed 5 bases at V and 1 base at J, leaving 10 bases unmatched. Looked up from germline, CDR1 is SEHNR and CDR2 is FQNEAQ (reference sequence). CDR3 coding DNA: TGTGCCAGCAGCCAACCAGGACAGGAGGGGAACACTGAAGCTTTCTTT. Protein: CASSQPGQEGNTEAFF.

CDR3 DNA: TGTGCCAGCAGTTACTCGAGTGCCGGCGAGCAGTACTTC. Protein product: CASSYSSAGEQYF. The chain employs TRBV6-5 and TRBJ2-7; D remains unclear. Germline loops: CDR1 MNHEY, CDR2 SVGAGI. The CDR3 is 13 residues long. V dropped 0 bases and J dropped 6 bases, with 9 bases sitting between them.

J is TRBJ1-2 and V is TRBV7-3; 10 nucleotides match TRBD1. Germline V gene lookup returns CDR1 SGHTA and CDR2 FQGTGA. The CDR3 covers 14 residues. V shed 2 bases and J 8 bases; nucleotides not matched to a gene: 5. The CDR3 nucleotides are TGTGCCAGCAGCTTAGGGGACAGGGGAGGAGGCTACACCTTC. Amino acids: CASSLGDRGGGYTF.

This chain uses TRBV4-3 with TRBJ2-7; D is unclear. The CDR3 loop spans 15 amino acids. Germline V gives CDR1 LGHNA, CDR2 YSLEER. Trimming removed 0 bases at V and 3 bases at J, with 12 bases between. DNA for the CDR3: TGCGCCAGCAGCCAAGATATCACGTTCAACTACGAGCAGTACTTC. It translates to CASSQDITFNYEQYF.

This clone came up a few times. This chain connects TRBV7-8 to TRBJ2-7; weak D call: TRBD2 (7 bases). Germline-derived CDR1 and CDR2 are SGHVS and FQNEAQ. The CDR3 totals 19 residues. V dropped 4 bases and J dropped 0 bases, with 25 bases sitting between them. CDR3 nucleotide sequence: TGTGCCAGCAGCTCCCCGCCTACATACGGGGGGCCCCTCTCCTACGAGCAGTACTTC. Its translation is CASSSPPTYGGPLSYEQYF.

This chain joins TRBV4-3 and TRBJ1-2; 7 bases fit TRBD1. Germline CDR1 and CDR2: LGHNA and YSLEER. This CDR3 has 17 amino acids. Trimming at V came to 0 bases and at J to 4 bases, leaving 11 bases not matched to a gene. The CDR3 loop is CASSQDRPGTAFYGYTF. The DNA of the CDR3 is TGCGCCAGCAGCCAAGATCGACCGGGGACAGCTTTCTATGGCTACACCTTC.

The V and J genes are TRBV7-9 and TRBJ2-7; no firm D call. There are 11 residues in the CDR3. V shed 5 bases and J shed 4 bases, with 6 bases lying between them. CDR1 SEHNR and CDR2 FQNEAQ come from the germline V gene (reference sequence). The CDR3 DNA reads TGTGCCAGCAGCGAAGAGTACGAGCAGTACTTC. Protein product: CASSEEYEQYF.

The chain has TRBV19 and TRBJ1-1, with 7 bases matching TRBD1. J was trimmed by 4 bases and V by 5 bases; bases with no gene match: 4. The CDR3 sequence is 13 residues long. The germline V gene encodes CDR1 LNHDA and CDR2 SQIVND (reference sequence). This CDR3 is CASSPGGPTEAFF. In DNA, the CDR3 is TGTGCCAGTAGTCCAGGGGGACCCACTGAAGCTTTCTTT.

The CDR3 region has the DNA TGTGCCAGCAGTGAAGAGGGGGGAGTTGGGCGCTATGGCTACACCTTC. This gives the protein CASSEEGGVGRYGYTF. The rearrangement uses TRBV6-1 and TRBJ1-2, with a possible D match to TRBD1 (6 bases). The CDR3 spans 16 residues. Germline values: CDR1 MNHNS, CDR2 SASEGT. V lost 1 base and J 4 bases, leaving 16 bases between the germline ends.

The gene calls are TRBV19 and TRBJ1-1; D uncertain. Per germline, CDR1 LNHDA and CDR2 SQIVND (reference sequence). The V gene lost 10 bases and the J gene lost 4 bases, with 13 bases spanning the gap. CDR3 length: 12 amino acids. The CDR3 loop reads CATLGGITEAFF. The CDR3 DNA reads TGTGCCACGTTGGGCGGGATCACTGAAGCTTTCTTT.

The chain carries TRBV19 and TRBJ1-1; D remains unclear. There are 14 residues in the CDR3. V gave up 3 bases and J gave up 4 bases, with 12 bases separating them. Germline CDR1 is LNHDA and CDR2 is SQIVND (reference sequence). The DNA of the CDR3 is TGTGCCAGTAGTATTTTGGGGTGGAGCACTGAAGCTTTCTTT. This translates into CASSILGWSTEAFF.

This sequence joins TRBV11-2 and TRBJ2-1, with D hard to call. The CDR3 runs 12 residues. The germline V gene encodes CDR1 SGHAT and CDR2 FQNNGV. V dropped 3 bases and J dropped 8 bases, with 8 bases sitting between them. The CDR3 DNA reads as TGTGCCAGCAGCTTTTACCCCCATGAGCAGTTCTTC. It codes for CASSFYPHEQFF.

This clone occurred once. This chain joins TRBV5-6 and TRBJ1-5, with 10 bases identical to TRBD1. The germline V gene encodes CDR1 SGHDT and CDR2 YYEEEE. This CDR3 has 15 amino acids. The junction had 1 base not matched to a gene; V was cut back by 0 bases and J by 4 bases. CDR3 in amino acids: CASSLGTGGNQPQHF. CDR3 bases: TGTGCCAGCAGCTTGGGGACAGGGGGTAATCAGCCCCAGCATTTT.

This clone was found once. The J gene is TRBJ2-2, the V gene TRBV11-2; 8 bases map to TRBD1. This CDR3 is built from 14 residues. J lost 4 bases, V lost 5 bases, and 3 bases had no gene match. CDR1 SGHAT and CDR2 FQNNGV come from the germline V gene. The CDR3 coding sequence is TGTGCCAGCAGCCCCGGGACAGGCACCGGGGAGCTGTTTTTT. Translation gives CASSPGTGTGELFF.

V is TRBV27 and J is TRBJ2-1; 10 positions match TRBD1. The CDR3 extends over 14 amino acids. V trimming: 5 bases; J trimming: 4 bases; junction bases outside the gene matches: 2. The germline V gene has CDR1 MNHEY and CDR2 SMNVEV (reference sequence). The CDR3 here is CASSLGQGYNEQFF. The CDR3, as DNA: TGTGCCAGCAGTCTGGGACAGGGGTACAATGAGCAGTTCTTC.

For the CDR3, the DNA is TGTGCCAGCAGCTTAGCGGAGGGGAAGGGAAAGTACTTC. This codes for CASSLAEGKGKYF. V usage is TRBV7-6 and J usage is TRBJ2-5; D is perhaps TRBD2 (6 bases). CDR3 size: 13 residues. V lost 0 bases and J lost 12, with 14 bases in between. Germline V lookup: CDR1 SGHVS, CDR2 FNYEAQ.